These 7 T cell receptor beta chains originate from one sample sequenced in a study of OX40 agonist ivuxolimab in advanced cancers. Sequencing was performed with immunoSEQ multiplex PCR; in TCRdb, only in-frame clones are kept and a portion is missing. The table lists about 92,000 clones, roughly 91% of them singletons. The sample was CD4+ or CD8+ T cells sorted from blood, taken in a trial of the OX40 agonist ivuxolimab. The origin of the receptors is an adult with an advanced solid tumor such as melanoma, head and neck, liver or kidney cancer.

V usage is TRBV2 and J usage is TRBJ1-4; D gene unclear. Germline V gene lookup returns CDR1 SNHLY and CDR2 FYNNEI. This CDR3 region has 14 residues. Trimming cost V 2 bases and J 0 bases, with 4 bases left between them. Written as DNA, the CDR3 is TGTGCCAGCAGTGAACTTGCAACTAATGAAAAACTGTTTTTT. This codes for CASSELATNEKLFF.

V and J are TRBV4-2 and TRBJ2-2; maybe TRBD2 (5 bases). Trimming cost V 0 bases and J 7 bases, with 15 bases left between them. CDR1 is LGHNA and CDR2 is YNFKEQ in the germline V gene. The CDR3 spans 16 residues. The DNA for the CDR3 is TGTGCCAGCAGCCAAGAAGGGAGTATCAAGGGCGGGGAGCTGTTTTTT. Encoded protein: CASSQEGSIKGGELFF.

About this clone itself: The same CDR3 also results from other DNA sequences found in this sample. The chain recombines TRBV18 with TRBJ2-5; the D gene is possibly TRBD1 (6 bases). Per germline, CDR1 KGHSH and CDR2 LQKENI. This CDR3 is 13 amino acids long. The germline V and J ends were trimmed by 3 bases and 4 bases, with 9 bases remaining between them. The CDR3 nucleotides are TGTGCCAGCTCACCGGGACAAGGAGAGACCCAGTACTTC. It yields the protein CASSPGQGETQYF.

This clone was observed a few times. The J gene is TRBJ2-5, the V gene TRBV7-9, with 9 positions matching TRBD2. Germline V gene sequence: CDR1 SEHNR, CDR2 FQNEAQ (reference sequence). V was pared by 5 bases and J by 7 bases, with 5 bases of the junction left unmatched. The CDR3 loop spans 13 amino acids. The DNA for the CDR3 is TGTGCCAGCAGCAATAGCGGGAGTGGGACCCAGTACTTC. Residues: CASSNSGSGTQYF. Looking up the rest from reference TRBV7-9 and TRBJ2-5 gives the full variable domain: DTGVSQNPRHKITKRGQNVTFRCDPISEHNRLYWYRQTLGQGPEFLTYFQNEAQLEKSRLLSDRFSAERPKGSFSTLEIQRTEQGDSAMYLCASSNSGSGTQYFGPGTRLLVL.

The chain links TRBV11-2 to TRBJ2-1; TRBD1 is a possible D gene (6 bases). This CDR3 has 14 amino acids. Looked up from germline, CDR1 is SGHAT and CDR2 is FQNNGV. Trimming took 2 bases from V and 8 from J, leaving 13 bases between them. The CDR3 loop is CASSLTPRGDEQFF. CDR3 nucleotide sequence: TGTGCCAGCAGCTTAACCCCCAGGGGAGATGAGCAGTTCTTC.

The chain uses TRBV29-1 and TRBJ2-3; 7 nucleotides line up with TRBD1. Germline V gives CDR1 SQVTM, CDR2 ANQGSEA. The CDR3 runs 14 residues. The V and J ends lost 6 bases and 3 bases, in that order; junction bases with no gene match: 9. CDR3 nucleotides: TGCAGCGTGTGCAGGGGACAGTCGACAGATACGCAGTATTTT. Translated, it gives CSVCRGQSTDTQYF.

J is TRBJ1-5 and V is TRBV18, with D unclear. The CDR3 sequence is 13 residues long. The V end lost 2 bases, the J end lost 4 bases, and 6 bases lay between the germline ends. CDR1 is KGHSH, CDR2 LQKENI, per germline. This chain's CDR3 is CASSPDGNQPQHF. The CDR3 DNA sequence: TGTGCCAGCTCACCAGACGGAAATCAGCCCCAGCATTTT.